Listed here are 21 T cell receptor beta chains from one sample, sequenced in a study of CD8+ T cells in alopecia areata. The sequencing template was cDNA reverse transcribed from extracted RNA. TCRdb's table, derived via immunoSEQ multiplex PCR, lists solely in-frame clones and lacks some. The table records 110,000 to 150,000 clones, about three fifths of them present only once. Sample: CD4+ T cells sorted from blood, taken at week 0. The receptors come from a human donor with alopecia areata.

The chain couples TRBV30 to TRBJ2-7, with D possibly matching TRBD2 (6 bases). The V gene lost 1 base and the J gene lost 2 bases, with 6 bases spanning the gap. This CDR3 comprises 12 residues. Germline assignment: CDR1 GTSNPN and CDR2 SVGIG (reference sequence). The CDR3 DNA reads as TGTGCCTGGAGTGGGGGGGCCTACGAGCAGTACTTC. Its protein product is CAWSGGAYEQYF.

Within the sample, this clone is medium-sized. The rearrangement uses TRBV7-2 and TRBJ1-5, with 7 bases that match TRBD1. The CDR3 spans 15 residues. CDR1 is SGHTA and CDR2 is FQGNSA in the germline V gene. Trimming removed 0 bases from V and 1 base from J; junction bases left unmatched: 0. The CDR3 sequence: CASSLAGQSNQPQHF. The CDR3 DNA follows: TGTGCCAGCAGCTTAGCGGGACAGAGCAATCAGCCCCAGCATTTT.

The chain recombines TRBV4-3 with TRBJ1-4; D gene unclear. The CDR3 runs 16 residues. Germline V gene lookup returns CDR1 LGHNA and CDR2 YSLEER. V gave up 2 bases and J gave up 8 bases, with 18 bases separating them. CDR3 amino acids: CASSQPGRNDGEKLFF. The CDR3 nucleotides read TGCGCCAGCAGCCAACCCGGACGGAATGATGGGGAAAAACTGTTTTTT.

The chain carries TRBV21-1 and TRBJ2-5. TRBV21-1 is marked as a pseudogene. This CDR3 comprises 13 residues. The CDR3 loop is CASSFRREETQYF. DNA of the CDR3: TGTGCCAGCAGTTTCAGGAGAGAAGAGACCCAGTACTTC.

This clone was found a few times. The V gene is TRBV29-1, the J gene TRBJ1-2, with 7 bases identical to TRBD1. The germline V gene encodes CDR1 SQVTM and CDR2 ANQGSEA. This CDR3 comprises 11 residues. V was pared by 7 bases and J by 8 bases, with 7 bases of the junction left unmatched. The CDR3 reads CSGQGSEGYTF. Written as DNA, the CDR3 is TGCAGCGGACAGGGTTCTGAAGGCTACACCTTC.

In DNA, the CDR3 is TGTGCCTGGAGTCTCGGTTACGAGCAGTACTTC. Encoded protein: CAWSLGYEQYF. The rearrangement uses TRBV30 and TRBJ2-7; D is unresolved. This CDR3 has 11 residues. Germline CDR1 GTSNPN, CDR2 SVGIG (reference sequence). Trimming shortened V by 2 bases and J by 4 bases, and 6 bases separated the two germline ends.

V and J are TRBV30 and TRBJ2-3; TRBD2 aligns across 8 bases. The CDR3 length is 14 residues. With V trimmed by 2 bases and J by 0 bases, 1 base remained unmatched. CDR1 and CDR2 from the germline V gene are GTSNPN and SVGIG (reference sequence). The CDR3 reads CAWSSGGSTDTQYF. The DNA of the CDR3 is TGTGCCTGGAGTAGCGGGGGAAGCACAGATACGCAGTATTTT. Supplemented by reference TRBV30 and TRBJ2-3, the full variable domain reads SQTIHQWPATLVQPVGSPLSLECTVEGTSNPNLYWYRQAAGRGLQLLFYSVGIGQISSEVPQNLSASRPQDRQFILSSKKLLLSDSGFYLCAWSSGGSTDTQYFGPGTRLTVL.

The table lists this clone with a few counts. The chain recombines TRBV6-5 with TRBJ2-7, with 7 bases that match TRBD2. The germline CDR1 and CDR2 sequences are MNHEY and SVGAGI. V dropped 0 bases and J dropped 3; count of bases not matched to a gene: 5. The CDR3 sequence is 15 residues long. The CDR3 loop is CASSYSGWGGYEQYF. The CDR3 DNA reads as TGTGCCAGCAGTTACTCCGGGTGGGGGGGCTACGAGCAGTACTTC.

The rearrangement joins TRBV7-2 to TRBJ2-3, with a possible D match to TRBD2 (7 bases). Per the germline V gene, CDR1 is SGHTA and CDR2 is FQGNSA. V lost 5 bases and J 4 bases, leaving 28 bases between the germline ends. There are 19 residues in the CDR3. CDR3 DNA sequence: TGTGCCAGCAGCCCCAGCTTGGGAGGGGGGGCTGGTATTTCAGATACGCAGTATTTT. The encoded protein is CASSPSLGGGAGISDTQYF.

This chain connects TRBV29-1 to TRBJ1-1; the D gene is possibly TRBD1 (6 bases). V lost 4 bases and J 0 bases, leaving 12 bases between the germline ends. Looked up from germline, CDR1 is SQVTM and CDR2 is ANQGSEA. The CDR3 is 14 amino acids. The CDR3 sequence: CSVVTGRLNTEAFF. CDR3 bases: TGCAGCGTTGTCACAGGGAGGTTGAACACTGAAGCTTTCTTT.

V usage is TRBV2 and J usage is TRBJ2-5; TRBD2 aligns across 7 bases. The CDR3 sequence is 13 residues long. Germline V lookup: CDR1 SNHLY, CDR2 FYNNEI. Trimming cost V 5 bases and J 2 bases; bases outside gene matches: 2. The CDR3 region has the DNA TGTGCCAGCAGTCCCGGGGGGCAAGAGACCCAGTACTTC. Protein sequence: CASSPGGQETQYF.

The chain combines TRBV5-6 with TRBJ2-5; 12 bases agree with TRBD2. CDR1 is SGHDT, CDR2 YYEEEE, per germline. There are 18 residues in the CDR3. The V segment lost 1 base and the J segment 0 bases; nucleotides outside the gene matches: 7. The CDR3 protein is CASSLQLAGGTYQETQYF. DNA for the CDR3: TGTGCCAGCAGCTTGCAACTAGCGGGGGGCACGTACCAAGAGACCCAGTACTTC.

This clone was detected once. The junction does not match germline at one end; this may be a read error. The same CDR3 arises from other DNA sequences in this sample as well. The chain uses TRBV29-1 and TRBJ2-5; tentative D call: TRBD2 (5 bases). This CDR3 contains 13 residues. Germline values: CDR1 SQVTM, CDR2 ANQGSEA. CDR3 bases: TGCAGCGTCGAAGATCTTCGGGGAGAGACCCAGTACTTC. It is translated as CSVEDLRGETQYF.

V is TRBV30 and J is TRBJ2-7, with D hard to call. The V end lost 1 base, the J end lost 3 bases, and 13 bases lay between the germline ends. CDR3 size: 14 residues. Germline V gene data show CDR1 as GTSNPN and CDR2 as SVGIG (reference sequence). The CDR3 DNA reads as TGTGCCTGGAGTGGACATCCCACATACTACGAGCAGTACTTC. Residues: CAWSGHPTYYEQYF.

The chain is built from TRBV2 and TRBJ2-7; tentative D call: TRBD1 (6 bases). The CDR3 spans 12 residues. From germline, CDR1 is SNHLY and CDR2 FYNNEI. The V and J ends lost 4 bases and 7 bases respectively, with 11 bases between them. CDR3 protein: CASSVQGGEQYF. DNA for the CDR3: TGTGCCAGCAGTGTACAGGGTGGGGAGCAGTACTTC.

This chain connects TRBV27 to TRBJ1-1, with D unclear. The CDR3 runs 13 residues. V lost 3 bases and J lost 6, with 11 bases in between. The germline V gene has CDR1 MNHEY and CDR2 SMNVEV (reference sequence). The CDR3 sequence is CASSFSGSAEAFF. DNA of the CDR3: TGTGCCAGCAGTTTTTCCGGGAGCGCTGAAGCTTTCTTT.

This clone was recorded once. In DNA, the CDR3 is TGTGCCAGCAGCCAACAGGGGGCTCATGGCTACACCTTC. Residues: CASSQQGAHGYTF. The chain has TRBV7-9 and TRBJ1-2; TRBD1 agrees at 9 bases. Germline V CDR1 and CDR2: SEHNR, FQNEAQ (reference sequence). This CDR3 contains 13 residues. V shed 5 bases, J shed 6 bases, and the junction held 4 bases outside the gene matches.

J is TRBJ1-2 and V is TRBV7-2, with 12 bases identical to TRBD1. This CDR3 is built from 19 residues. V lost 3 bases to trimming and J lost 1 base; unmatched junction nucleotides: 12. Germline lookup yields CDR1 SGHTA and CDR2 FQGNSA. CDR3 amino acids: CASSFNRDRGLLINYGYTF. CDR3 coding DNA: TGTGCCAGCAGCTTCAACCGGGACAGGGGGCTTCTAATTAACTATGGCTACACCTTC.

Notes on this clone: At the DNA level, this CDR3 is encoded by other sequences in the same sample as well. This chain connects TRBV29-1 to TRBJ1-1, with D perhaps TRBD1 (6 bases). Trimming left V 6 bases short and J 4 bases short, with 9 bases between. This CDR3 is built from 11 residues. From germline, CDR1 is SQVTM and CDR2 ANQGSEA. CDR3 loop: CSVRGGTEAFF. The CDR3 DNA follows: TGCAGCGTGAGGGGGGGCACTGAAGCTTTCTTT.

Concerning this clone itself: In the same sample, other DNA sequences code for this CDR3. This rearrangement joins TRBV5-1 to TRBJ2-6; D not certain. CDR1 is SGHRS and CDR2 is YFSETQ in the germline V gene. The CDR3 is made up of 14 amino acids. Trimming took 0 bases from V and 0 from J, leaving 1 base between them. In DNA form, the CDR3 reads TGCGCCAGCAGCTTGGGCTCTGGGGCCAACGTCCTGACTTTC. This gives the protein CASSLGSGANVLTF.

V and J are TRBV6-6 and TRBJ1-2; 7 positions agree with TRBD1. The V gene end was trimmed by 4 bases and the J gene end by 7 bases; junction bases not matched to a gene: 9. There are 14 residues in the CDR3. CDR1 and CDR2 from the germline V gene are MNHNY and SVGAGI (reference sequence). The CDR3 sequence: CASSSPDRAVGYTF. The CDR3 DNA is TGTGCCAGCAGTTCCCCTGACAGGGCAGTTGGCTACACCTTC.